The 15 T cell receptor beta chains reported below all come from one sample, sequenced in a study of graft-versus-host responses after intestinal transplantation. No antigen has been assigned to these receptors. Sequencing used immunoSEQ multiplex PCR; TCRdb keeps in-frame clones, though not all of them. Of about 98,000 clones listed, 80% to 85% are singletons. Source: unstimulated CD8+ T cells sorted from spleen or lymph node cells, taken before intestinal transplant. The source is a human donor who received an intestinal transplant.

A note on this clone: The junction differs from germline at one of its ends, possibly a read error. V usage is TRBV6-1 and J usage is TRBJ2-3; 7 bases agree with TRBD1. Germline CDR1 reads MNHNS; CDR2 reads SASEGT. The CDR3 consists of 12 residues. The CDR3 here is CASSEGTGTQYF. CDR3 in DNA: TGTGCCAGCAGTGAAGGGACAGGTACGCAGTATTTT.

V usage is TRBV11-2 and J usage is TRBJ1-2, with D maybe TRBD1 (6 bases). The CDR3 runs 13 residues. Germline V gives CDR1 SGHAT, CDR2 FQNNGV. V was clipped by 1 base and J by 4 bases, with 7 bases between them. CDR3 in amino acids: CASSLGTVYGYTF. The CDR3 DNA follows: TGTGCCAGCAGCTTAGGGACAGTCTATGGCTACACCTTC.

This chain connects TRBV7-9 to TRBJ1-1; a possible D gene is TRBD1 (5 bases). The length of the CDR3 is 15 residues. The germline CDR1 and CDR2 sequences are SEHNR and FQNEAQ (reference sequence). V shed 9 bases and J shed 1 base, with 18 bases lying between them. This CDR3 reads CASDLQVTSNTEAFF. In DNA form, the CDR3 reads TGTGCCAGTGACTTACAGGTTACCTCGAACACTGAAGCTTTCTTT.

The V call is TRBV29-1, the J call TRBJ1-1; a weak D match, TRBD1 (6 bases). The CDR3 loop spans 14 amino acids. V shed 6 bases and J shed 6 bases, with 20 bases lying between them. Germline V lookup: CDR1 SQVTM, CDR2 ANQGSEA. CDR3 in DNA: TGCAGCGTCGAGGGGGACATGGGGGGTGCTGAAGCTTTCTTT. Its translation is CSVEGDMGGAEAFF.

The sample holds one count of this clone. The chain employs TRBV10-3 and TRBJ2-2; TRBD2 matches at 8 bases. V lost 10 bases and J lost 5; bases outside the gene matches: 6. This CDR3 contains 13 residues. The germline V gene encodes CDR1 ENHRY and CDR2 SYGVKD. The CDR3 sequence is CASSGGETGELFF. CDR3 nucleotide sequence: TGTGCCAGCAGCGGGGGAGAAACCGGGGAGCTGTTTTTT.

The chain couples TRBV7-3 to TRBJ2-3; D not resolved. The germline V and J ends were trimmed by 5 bases and 0 bases, with 12 bases remaining between them. The germline V gene has CDR1 SGHTA and CDR2 FQGTGA. The length of the CDR3 is 15 residues. CDR3 sequence reads: CASSIGVLSTDTQYF. The CDR3 DNA reads TGTGCCAGCAGCATAGGAGTCCTTAGCACAGATACGCAGTATTTT.

V usage is TRBV27 and J usage is TRBJ2-7; D not resolved. CDR3 length: 13 residues. The germline CDR1 and CDR2 sequences are MNHEY and SMNVEV (reference sequence). V lost 8 bases, J lost 7 bases, and 18 bases lay in between. The CDR3 is CASGNSPLGEQYF. CDR3 bases: TGTGCCAGCGGAAACAGCCCCCTAGGTGAGCAGTACTTC.

The J gene is TRBJ1-1, the V gene TRBV11-2, with 7 bases lining up with TRBD1. The CDR3 is made up of 16 amino acids. V was clipped by 5 bases and J by 1 base; unmatched bases: 10. Germline CDR1 is SGHAT and CDR2 is FQNNGV. This CDR3 reads CASSLIPGQRNTEAFF. Written as DNA, the CDR3 is TGTGCCAGCAGCCTCATTCCGGGACAGAGGAACACTGAAGCTTTCTTT.

This sequence joins TRBV28 and TRBJ1-1; TRBD1 might be the D (5 bases). Trimming cost V 5 bases and J 1 base, with 17 bases left between them. Germline lookup yields CDR1 MDHEN and CDR2 SYDVKM. The CDR3 extends over 16 amino acids. The CDR3 spells CASSVLGGEENTEAFF. The CDR3 DNA sequence: TGTGCCAGCAGTGTGCTAGGAGGGGAGGAGAACACTGAAGCTTTCTTT.

The chain has TRBV2 and TRBJ1-5; D gene unclear. Germline V gene lookup returns CDR1 SNHLY and CDR2 FYNNEI. The germline V and J ends were trimmed by 8 bases and 0 bases, with 14 bases remaining between them. The CDR3 is made up of 15 amino acids. The CDR3 region is CASGEDFPSNQPQHF. In DNA, the CDR3 is TGTGCCAGCGGGGAGGACTTCCCTAGCAATCAGCCCCAGCATTTT.

CDR3 loop: CASSQVFSGAPSYEQYF. For the CDR3, the DNA is TGCGCCAGCAGCCAAGTCTTTTCGGGGGCCCCCTCCTACGAGCAGTACTTC. J is TRBJ2-7 and V is TRBV4-1, with D perhaps assigned TRBD1 or TRBD2 (6 bases each). The V gene lost 1 base and the J gene lost 0 bases, with 16 bases spanning the gap. The CDR3 consists of 17 residues. The germline CDR1 and CDR2 sequences are MGHRA and YSYEKL.

V and J are TRBV4-1 and TRBJ2-3; D not certain. Germline values: CDR1 MGHRA, CDR2 YSYEKL. V was pared by 1 base and J by 2 bases, with 10 bases between. This CDR3 is 15 amino acids long. CDR3 DNA: TGCGCCAGCAGCCAAGTCGGAAGCATCACAGATACGCAGTATTTT. Residues: CASSQVGSITDTQYF.

The V and J genes are TRBV11-2 and TRBJ2-5; D possibly corresponds to TRBD2 (6 bases). V lost 5 bases and J lost 0, with 16 bases in between. The CDR3 sequence is 16 residues long. The germline CDR1 and CDR2 sequences are SGHAT and FQNNGV. The CDR3 DNA sequence: TGTGCCAGCAGCCTAGGCGGGATCGCGTACCAAGAGACCCAGTACTTC. Its translation is CASSLGGIAYQETQYF. Looking up the rest from reference TRBV11-2 and TRBJ2-5 gives the full variable domain: EAGVAQSPRYKIIEKRQSVAFWCNPISGHATLYWYQQILGQGPKLLIQFQNNGVVDDSQLPKDRFSAERLKGVDSTLKIQPAKLEDSAVYLCASSLGGIAYQETQYFGPGTRLLVL.

This chain connects TRBV4-1 to TRBJ2-1; D gene unclear. The V and J ends lost 0 bases and 7 bases respectively, with 4 bases between them. This CDR3 spans 12 amino acids. Germline V gives CDR1 MGHRA, CDR2 YSYEKL. For the CDR3, the DNA is TGCGCCAGCAGCCAAGAAGCTAATGAGCAGTTCTTC. Encoded protein: CASSQEANEQFF.

The chain is built from TRBV28 and TRBJ1-2, with a tentative D call TRBD1 (6 bases). This CDR3 is built from 17 residues. Trimming pared 4 bases from V and 4 bases from J, leaving 22 bases between. Looked up from germline, CDR1 is MDHEN and CDR2 is SYDVKM. The CDR3 here is CASSSIRTVLGAYGYTF. Here the CDR3 DNA reads TGTGCCAGCAGTTCGATCAGGACAGTCCTGGGTGCCTATGGCTACACCTTC.